This record covers a single T cell receptor (beta chain). The sample is drawn from a study of blood T cells in healthy people across ages. It was with a sample-barcoded 5' primer and a J-beta primer mix that a second PCR of about 6 to 11 cycles was run. TCRdb reanalysed the 5' RACE reads using MiXCR and keeps one entry per CDR3 protein. The sample has approximately 900,000 distinct CDR3 sequences, roughly 28% seen once. This CDR3 comprises 14 residues. CDR1 is SGHKS, CDR2 YYEKEE, per germline (reference sequence). Trimming removed 1 base from V and 8 bases from J, with 13 bases in between. A further study also used this sample, focusing on T cells of mothers and their children. As that report states: A few healthy Caucasian mothers, along with their six children, were the donors.

The receptor comes from a woman aged 40-49 years in good health. The specimen sequenced was blood. This rearrangement joins TRBV5-5 to TRBJ2-4, with D tentatively TRBD2 (5 bases). The CDR3 coding sequence is TGTGCCAGCAGCTTGAACCTAGCTGTGGACATTCAGTACTTC. It yields the protein CASSLNLAVDIQYF.